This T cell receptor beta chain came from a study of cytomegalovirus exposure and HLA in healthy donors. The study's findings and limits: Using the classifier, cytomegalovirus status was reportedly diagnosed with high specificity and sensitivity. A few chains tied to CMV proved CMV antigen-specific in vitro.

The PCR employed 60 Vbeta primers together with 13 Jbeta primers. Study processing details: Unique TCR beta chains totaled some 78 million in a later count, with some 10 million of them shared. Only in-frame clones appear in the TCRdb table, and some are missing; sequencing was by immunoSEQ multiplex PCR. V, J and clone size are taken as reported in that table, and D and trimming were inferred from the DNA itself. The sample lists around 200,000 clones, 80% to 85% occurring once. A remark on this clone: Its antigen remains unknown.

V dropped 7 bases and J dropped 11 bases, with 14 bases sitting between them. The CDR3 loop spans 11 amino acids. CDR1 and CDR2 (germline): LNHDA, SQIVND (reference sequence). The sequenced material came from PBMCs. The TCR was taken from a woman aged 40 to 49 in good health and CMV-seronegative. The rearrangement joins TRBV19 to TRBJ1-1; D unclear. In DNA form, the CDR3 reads TGTGCCAGTACTCCTGGGAGAGGGGCTTTCTTT. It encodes CASTPGRGAFF.